This paragraph reports one T cell receptor (beta chain). The record originates from a study of OX40 agonist ivuxolimab in advanced cancers. In the study overall: The patients received ivuxolimab by intravenous route every 2 weeks at 0.01 to 10 mg/kg.

Sequenced by immunoSEQ multiplex PCR; TCRdb stores in-frame clones only, minus some. The sample yields 45,000 to 65,000 clones, more than 80% seen once. This sample comprised CD4+ or CD8+ T cells sorted from blood, obtained in a trial of the OX40 agonist ivuxolimab. The sequence was obtained from an adult with an advanced solid tumor such as melanoma, head and neck, liver or kidney cancer.

CDR3 amino acids: CASSGRQGGLNQPQHF. The CDR3 DNA is TGTGCCAGCAGCGGGCGACAGGGGGGGCTCAATCAGCCCCAGCATTTT. The rearrangement links TRBV5-6 to TRBJ1-5; TRBD1 matches at 9 bases. V lost 4 bases to trimming and J lost 3 bases; unmatched junction nucleotides: 8. CDR1 is SGHDT, CDR2 YYEEEE, per germline. The CDR3 is 16 amino acids.